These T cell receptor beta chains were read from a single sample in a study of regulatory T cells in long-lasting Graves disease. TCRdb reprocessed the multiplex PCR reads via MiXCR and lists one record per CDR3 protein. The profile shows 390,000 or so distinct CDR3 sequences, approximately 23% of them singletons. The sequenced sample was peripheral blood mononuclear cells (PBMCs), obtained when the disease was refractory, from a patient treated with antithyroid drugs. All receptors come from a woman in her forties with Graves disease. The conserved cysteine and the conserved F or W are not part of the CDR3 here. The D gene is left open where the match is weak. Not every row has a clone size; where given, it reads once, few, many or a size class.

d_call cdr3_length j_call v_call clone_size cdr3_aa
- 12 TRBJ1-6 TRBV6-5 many ASSYLSENSPLH
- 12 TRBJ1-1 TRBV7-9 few ASSRGDSSTEAF
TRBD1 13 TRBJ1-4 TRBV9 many ASSASGTENEKLF
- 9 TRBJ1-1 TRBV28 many ASRRNTEAF
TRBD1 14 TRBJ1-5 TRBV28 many ASSFRGLYSNQPQH
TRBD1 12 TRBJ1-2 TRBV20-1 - SARDSGQDLPGP
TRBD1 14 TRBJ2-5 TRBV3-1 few ASSSSSTGNQETQY
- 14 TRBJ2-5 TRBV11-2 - ASSSNLIQGIETQY
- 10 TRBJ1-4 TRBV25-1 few ASQKSGEKLF
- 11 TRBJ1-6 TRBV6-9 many ASSYRDNSPLH
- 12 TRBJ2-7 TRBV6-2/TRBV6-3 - ASSLTAGETEQY
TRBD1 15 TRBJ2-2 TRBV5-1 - ASSSQGGQAHTGELF
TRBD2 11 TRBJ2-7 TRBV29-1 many SVVGGGSYEQY
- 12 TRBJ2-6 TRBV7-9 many ASSRDSGANVLT
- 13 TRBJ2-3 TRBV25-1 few ASSELAASTDTQY
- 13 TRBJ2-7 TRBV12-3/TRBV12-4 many ASSPLPFHLYEQY
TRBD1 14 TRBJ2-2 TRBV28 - ASSLHDRGNPGELF
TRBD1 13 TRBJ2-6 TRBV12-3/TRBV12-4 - ASRGQGTKANVLT
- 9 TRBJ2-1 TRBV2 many ASSLVDSQF
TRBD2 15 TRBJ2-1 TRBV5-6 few ASSLAPLAGAENEQF
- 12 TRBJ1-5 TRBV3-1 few ASSQEIGDQPQH
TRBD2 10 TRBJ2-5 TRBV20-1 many SAGTSAETQY
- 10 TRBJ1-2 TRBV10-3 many AISERKYGYT
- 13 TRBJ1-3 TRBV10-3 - AIRAGALVGNTIY
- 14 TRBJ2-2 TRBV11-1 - ASSGYGLPNTGELF
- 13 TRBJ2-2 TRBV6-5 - ASSFSRANTGELF
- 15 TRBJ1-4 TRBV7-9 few ASSFRGQTSTNEKLF
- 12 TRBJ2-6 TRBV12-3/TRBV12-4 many ASSWGSGANVLT
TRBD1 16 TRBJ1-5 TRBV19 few ASSKGGQAEYSNQPQH
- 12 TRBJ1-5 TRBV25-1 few ASRSSYSNQPQH
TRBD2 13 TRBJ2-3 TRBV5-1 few ASSFTSVGTDTQY
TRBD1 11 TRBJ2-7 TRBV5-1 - ASSSRTGHEQY
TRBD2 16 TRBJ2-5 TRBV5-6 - ASSLGYGGLAVQETQY
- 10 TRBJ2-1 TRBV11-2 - ASSLLGYEQF
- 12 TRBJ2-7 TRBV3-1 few ASSQLGTGEEQY
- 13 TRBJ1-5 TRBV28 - ASSPPAAMGQPQH
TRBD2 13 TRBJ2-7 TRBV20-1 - SARILREGPREQY
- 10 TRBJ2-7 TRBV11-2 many ASSFWGYEQY
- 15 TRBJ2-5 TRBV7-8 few ASSLARFLERQETQY
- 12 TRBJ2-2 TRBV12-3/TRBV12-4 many ASSSRRDTGELF